One and the same sample provided the 16 T cell receptor beta chains below, sequenced in a study of OX40 agonist ivuxolimab in advanced cancers. Libraries were constructed by the immunoSEQ multiplex PCR assay. The clones in this table, taken by TCRdb from immuneACCESS, are in-frame only. Not every clone is retained; where verified, under half of the shortfall comes from an unresolved V gene, and the cause of the rest is unknown. Recorded for this sample are about 77,000 clones; 85% of them occurred a single time. The ten top clones hold more than 0.6% of the sample. The specimen was CD4+ or CD8+ T cells sorted from blood, collected in a trial of the OX40 agonist ivuxolimab. Source of these receptors: an adult with an advanced solid tumor such as melanoma, head and neck, liver or kidney cancer.

The chain links TRBV30 to TRBJ2-5; weak D call: TRBD1 (6 bases). Germline CDR1 is GTSNPN and CDR2 is SVGIG (reference sequence). The CDR3 extends over 12 amino acids. The V and J ends lost 1 base and 4 bases respectively, with 7 bases between them. The CDR3 loop reads CAWSEQGETQYF. CDR3 DNA sequence: TGTGCCTGGAGTGAACAGGGAGAGACCCAGTACTTC.

The chain recombines TRBV4-3 with TRBJ1-5, with a tentative D call TRBD1 (5 bases). The germline V and J ends were trimmed by 3 bases and 2 bases, with 14 bases remaining between them. The CDR3 is 16 amino acids. Germline loops: CDR1 LGHNA, CDR2 YSLEER. DNA of the CDR3: TGCGCCAGCAGCCAGGCCCGCCAGGGCGGCAATCAGCCCCAGCATTTT. This gives the protein CASSQARQGGNQPQHF.

The CDR3 sequence: CASSLASGSGGPETQYF. CDR3 coding DNA: TGTGCCAGCAGCTTAGCCAGTGGTAGCGGGGGGCCGGAGACCCAGTACTTC. This rearrangement joins TRBV11-1 to TRBJ2-5; TRBD2 aligns across 10 bases. Germline V CDR1 and CDR2: SGHAT, FQDESV (reference sequence). The CDR3 has 17 amino acids. The V gene end was trimmed by 0 bases and the J gene end by 5 bases; junction bases not matched to a gene: 9. The full variable domain, rest sourced from reference TRBV11-1 and TRBJ2-5, is EAEVAQSPRYKITEKSQAVAFWCDPISGHATLYWYRQILGQGPELLVQFQDESVVDDSQLPKDRFSAERLKGVDSTLKIQPAELGDSAMYLCASSLASGSGGPETQYFGPGTRLLVL.

The V and J genes are TRBV7-2 and TRBJ1-5; D perhaps matches TRBD1 (5 bases). V was clipped by 5 bases and J by 7 bases, with 12 bases between them. The CDR3 contains 13 residues. Germline CDR1 SGHTA, CDR2 FQGNSA. The CDR3 is CASSPGPLQPQHF. The CDR3 coding sequence is TGTGCCAGCAGCCCGGGACCTTTGCAGCCCCAGCATTTT. Supplemented by reference TRBV7-2 and TRBJ1-5, the full variable domain reads GAGVSQSPSNKVTEKGKDVELRCDPISGHTALYWYRQSLGQGLEFLIYFQGNSAPDKSGLPSDRFSAERTGGSVSTLTIQRTQQEDSAVYLCASSPGPLQPQHFGDGTRLSIL.

The chain couples TRBV4-3 to TRBJ2-6; D remains ambiguous. Germline V gene sequence: CDR1 LGHNA, CDR2 YSLEER. CDR3 length: 17 amino acids. Trimming removed 9 bases from V and 0 bases from J, with 18 bases in between. In nucleotides, the CDR3 is TGCGCCAGGTCCGTGGTAGGTATGGGCTCTGGGGCCAACGTCCTGACTTTC. Its translation is CARSVVGMGSGANVLTF.

The CDR3 protein is CASSPYEDGYTF. In nucleotides, the CDR3 is TGTGCCAGCAGCCCATATGAAGATGGCTACACCTTC. The rearrangement joins TRBV7-8 to TRBJ1-2; unclear D gene. The CDR3 spans 12 residues. V lost 5 bases and J lost 6, with 10 bases in between. Germline loops: CDR1 SGHVS, CDR2 FQNEAQ.

The gene calls are TRBV19 and TRBJ2-3; D uncertain. CDR3 size: 15 residues. V lost 7 bases, J lost 4 bases, and 18 bases lay in between. Germline CDR1 LNHDA, CDR2 SQIVND (reference sequence). CDR3 sequence reads: CASTPDGSRSDTQYF. CDR3 nucleotide sequence: TGTGCCAGTACCCCGGACGGTTCCAGATCAGATACGCAGTATTTT.

This clone was seen a single time. The same CDR3 can be traced to other DNA sequences in this sample. The chain recombines TRBV7-2 with TRBJ2-1; 7 nucleotides align to TRBD1. Unmatched junction bases numbered 4, after V lost 1 base and J lost 7 bases. This CDR3 is 14 amino acids long. Germline loops: CDR1 SGHTA, CDR2 FQGNSA. The CDR3 nucleotides read TGTGCCAGCAGCTTAGACAGGGGATCGAATGAGCAGTTCTTC. Its protein is CASSLDRGSNEQFF.

This chain uses TRBV4-3 with TRBJ1-2, with 10 bases fitting TRBD1. The CDR3 runs to 15 residues. V was pared by 4 bases and J by 4 bases, with 6 bases of the junction left unmatched. The germline V gene has CDR1 LGHNA and CDR2 YSLEER. The CDR3 is CASSPPGQGSYGYTF. CDR3 in DNA: TGCGCCAGCAGCCCCCCGGGACAGGGGTCCTATGGCTACACCTTC.

V is TRBV11-2 and J is TRBJ1-2; 7 nucleotides match TRBD1. Germline-derived CDR1 and CDR2 are SGHAT and FQNNGV. CDR3 size: 13 residues. Trimming cost V 5 bases and J 7 bases; bases outside gene matches: 7. This chain's CDR3 is CASSAGGVVGYTF. CDR3 nucleotides: TGTGCCAGCAGCGCAGGGGGGGTAGTTGGCTACACCTTC.

The chain combines TRBV5-4 with TRBJ2-1, with D possibly being TRBD2 (6 bases). V lost 4 bases, J lost 2 bases, and 16 bases lay in between. This CDR3 is 16 amino acids long. Germline V CDR1 and CDR2: SGHNT, YYREEE (reference sequence). The CDR3 coding sequence is TGTGCCAGCAGCGCCTTACTAGCTAAAACCTACAATGAGCAGTTCTTC. It codes for CASSALLAKTYNEQFF.

The chain has TRBV6-6 and TRBJ1-1; D is ambiguous. Germline lookup yields CDR1 MNHNY and CDR2 SVGAGI (reference sequence). V was clipped by 8 bases and J by 2 bases, with 9 bases between them. There are 12 residues in the CDR3. In nucleotides, the CDR3 is TGTGCCAGCGGGCCTCGCAACACTGAAGCTTTCTTT. Amino acid sequence: CASGPRNTEAFF.

V is TRBV7-8 and J is TRBJ2-3; TRBD2 matches at 10 bases. V lost 1 base to trimming and J lost 4 bases; unmatched junction nucleotides: 2. CDR3 length: 15 residues. Germline CDR1 SGHVS, CDR2 FQNEAQ. Here the CDR3 DNA reads TGTGCCAGCAGCTTAGTCCTAGCGGGGGCAGATACGCAGTATTTT. Translation gives CASSLVLAGADTQYF.

The V and J genes are TRBV10-3 and TRBJ2-2; 11 nucleotides align to TRBD2. Trimming at V came to 6 bases and at J to 5 bases, leaving 11 bases not matched to a gene. The CDR3 extends over 17 amino acids. Germline lookup yields CDR1 ENHRY and CDR2 SYGVKD. The CDR3 coding sequence is TGTGCCATCAGCGGTTCTAGCGGGGGGCGGAGGACCGGGGAGCTGTTTTTT. Translated, it gives CAISGSSGGRRTGELFF.

The V and J genes are TRBV5-6 and TRBJ1-5; possibly TRBD1 for D (5 bases). The CDR3 is 14 residues long. CDR1 and CDR2 (germline): SGHDT, YYEEEE. Trimming shortened V by 0 bases and J by 7 bases, and 11 bases separated the two germline ends. The CDR3: CASSLGGARQPQHF. The CDR3 DNA is TGTGCCAGCAGCTTGGGAGGGGCACGGCAGCCCCAGCATTTT.

This rearrangement joins TRBV7-6 to TRBJ1-1, with D uncertain. The CDR3 contains 15 residues. The V end was cut by 5 bases, the J end by 4 bases, with 17 bases between. Germline V gene data show CDR1 as SGHVS and CDR2 as FNYEAQ. The CDR3 coding sequence is TGTGCCAGCAGCATACAGTCGGGGTTAGGCACTGAAGCTTTCTTT. It codes for CASSIQSGLGTEAFF.